This is a list of T cell receptor beta chains from one sample in a study of monozygotic twins with inflammatory bowel disease. TCRdb reworked the 5' RACE reads into one entry per CDR3 protein, no DNA. This sample's table reports approximately 400,000 distinct CDR3 sequences. The sample was blood. The receptors here all came from a human donor with ulcerative colitis or Crohn's disease, or a healthy co-twin of an affected twin (not recorded which). CDR3s include the opening cysteine and the closing phenylalanine or tryptophan.

TRBV19,TRBJ2-5,17,CASSMDRDRGRWETQYF
TRBV9,TRBJ1-3,15,CASSQGLVSGNTIYF
TRBV7-9,TRBJ2-7,15,CASSRAQGILYEQYF
TRBV15,TRBJ2-7,17,CATSRDLVGTIPYEQYF
TRBV20-1,TRBJ1-1,16,CSARYRLVRGRTEAFF
TRBV7-8,TRBJ2-6,16,CASSPLWGIGANVLTF
TRBV21-1,TRBJ2-5,15,CASSGNDVGGETQYF
TRBV18,TRBJ2-7,13,CASSPGTGSEEDF
TRBV10-3,TRBJ1-2,13,CAISERQTYGYTF
TRBV10-3,TRBJ2-3,14,CAISGGGSTDTQYF
TRBV20-1,TRBJ2-7,13,CSARVPSSYEQYF
TRBV6-5,TRBJ1-4,14,CASSYSRGGEKLFF
TRBV5-1,TRBJ2-1,17,CASSLGAGVGKYNEQFF
TRBV24-1,TRBJ1-2,13,CATSDGTGIGYTF
TRBV29-1,TRBJ2-7,13,CSVEEGSSYEQYF
TRBV12-3/TRBV12-4,TRBJ1-5,15,CASSLEGHWNQPQHF
TRBV3-1,TRBJ1-1,14,CASSLNTGNTEAFF
TRBV7-7,TRBJ2-3,13,CASSLISTDTQYF
TRBV5-1,TRBJ1-6,14,CASSPGTFNSPLHF
TRBV29-1,TRBJ2-7,13,CSVAGTYSYEQYF
TRBV6-5,TRBJ1-2,11,CASSYSGSYTF
TRBV9,TRBJ2-2,15,CASSVAGRTTGELFF
TRBV7-2,TRBJ1-2,13,CASSLATGVGYTF
TRBV29-1,TRBJ2-2,11,CSVGEVGELFF
TRBV20-1,TRBJ1-1,14,CSATTGSRNTEAFF
TRBV5-4,TRBJ2-7,15,CASSFQTSGLYEQYF
TRBV5-1,TRBJ2-7,13,CASSLNLDGEQYF
TRBV20-1,TRBJ1-4,16,CSAIGTGQYPVEKLFF
TRBV7-3,TRBJ2-1,15,CASSPGTSGIGEQFF
TRBV7-9,TRBJ2-7,16,CASSLVPGQGPYEQYF
TRBV20-1,TRBJ1-1,12,CSAVWPKAEAFF
TRBV28,TRBJ1-4,14,CASNLGSPNEKLFF
TRBV2,TRBJ2-5,13,CASPGEDQETQYF
TRBV4-3,TRBJ2-3,16,CASSQDSSGTADTQYF
TRBV20-1,TRBJ2-5,16,CSASSTIGGIAETQYF
TRBV4-2,TRBJ2-7,16,CASSQDRGSTSYEQYF
TRBV20-1,TRBJ1-3,13,CPSRFSSGNTIYF
TRBV25-1,TRBJ2-7,15,CASSERAGGPDEQYF
TRBV5-1,TRBJ2-1,17,CASSSTTIGSSYNEQFF
TRBV7-2,TRBJ2-1,14,CASSLMGGANEQFF
TRBV5-6,TRBJ2-3,17,CASSLGSPGLEGNTQYF
TRBV5-1,TRBJ2-3,17,CASSPGLAGGWTDTQYF
TRBV11-2,TRBJ1-1,16,CASSSPLGGLNTEAFF
TRBV6-1,TRBJ1-5,17,CASSEGVSGMGNQPQHF
TRBV10-3,TRBJ2-2,15,CAISEVTSPPGELFF
TRBV5-4,TRBJ1-1,18,CASTLFQGGVTAVTEAFF
TRBV10-3,TRBJ1-4,14,CAVPKDGEEEKLFF
TRBV18,TRBJ1-4,16,CASSPRTAATNEKLFF
TRBV3-1,TRBJ2-3,11,CASSRADTQYF
TRBV13,TRBJ1-6,14,CASSLTSAGSPLHF
TRBV6-6,TRBJ1-1,12,CASSFTGGDAFF
TRBV28,TRBJ2-5,12,CASTVGQETQYF
TRBV5-5,TRBJ2-7,14,CASSLGSGAYEQYF
TRBV7-9,TRBJ2-5,15,CASSSITDLKETQYF
TRBV4-1,TRBJ2-7,14,CASSQGGGAIEQYF
TRBV6-1,TRBJ1-1,14,CASSPTGPNTEAFF
TRBV13,TRBJ2-7,14,CASSFGQGIIEQYF
TRBV7-7,TRBJ2-1,14,CASSPPGPTNEQFF
TRBV7-3,TRBJ2-2,14,CASSLGGDTGELFF
TRBV5-1,TRBJ2-7,12,CASSPVGQEQYF